The 29 T cell receptor beta chains given below trace back to one sample, sequenced in a study of T cells after somatic rescue of genetic block. TCRdb's copy holds only in-frame clones and misses some; the assay was immunoSEQ multiplex PCR. Altogether some 74,000 clones are present, under 95% being singletons, with the ten largest covering roughly 2.8%. Source material: peripheral blood mononuclear cells (PBMCs). The source is a man aged 25-45 years.

This chain joins TRBV28 and TRBJ1-1, with 8 positions matching TRBD1. CDR3 length: 16 amino acids. The V and J ends lost 7 bases and 0 bases, in that order; junction bases with no gene match: 10. Germline V CDR1 and CDR2: MDHEN, SYDVKM. The CDR3 here is CASTRTGKIMNTEAFF. CDR3 sequence (DNA): TGTGCCAGCACCCGGACAGGGAAAATCATGAACACTGAAGCTTTCTTT.

The chain couples TRBV2 to TRBJ2-3; no clear D gene. V was clipped by 2 bases and J by 3 bases, with 6 bases between them. Germline CDR1 SNHLY, CDR2 FYNNEI. CDR3 size: 13 residues. DNA of the CDR3: TGTGCCAGCAGTGAAACACGGACAGATACGCAGTATTTT. Residues: CASSETRTDTQYF.

There are a few counts of this clone. The chain links TRBV4-1 to TRBJ1-3; D may be TRBD1 (6 bases). This CDR3 contains 15 residues. Trimming removed 1 base from V and 4 bases from J, with 11 bases in between. Germline loops: CDR1 MGHRA, CDR2 YSYEKL. Here the CDR3 DNA reads TGCGCCAGCAGCCAAGTCTTAGGACAGGGAAACACCATATATTTT. Protein: CASSQVLGQGNTIYF.

The J gene is TRBJ2-5, the V gene TRBV19; a weak D match, TRBD2 (5 bases). Trimming cost V 1 base and J 5 bases, with 14 bases left between them. This CDR3 has 15 amino acids. CDR1 LNHDA and CDR2 SQIVND come from the germline V gene (reference sequence). The DNA for the CDR3 is TGTGCCAGTAGTATAGCCGGGATGAGAGTTGAGACCCAGTACTTC. Protein: CASSIAGMRVETQYF.

This clone was detected only once. V and J are TRBV30 and TRBJ2-5; the D gene is possibly TRBD2 (7 bases). In germline, CDR1 is GTSNPN, CDR2 SVGIG (reference sequence). The length of the CDR3 is 14 residues. Trimming took 3 bases from V and 2 from J, leaving 13 bases between them. The chain's CDR3 is CAWRLGGLQETQYF. CDR3 bases: TGTGCCTGGAGGTTGGGGGGGCTACAAGAGACCCAGTACTTC. Supplemented by reference TRBV30 and TRBJ2-5, the full variable domain reads SQTIHQWPATLVQPVGSPLSLECTVEGTSNPNLYWYRQAAGRGLQLLFYSVGIGQISSEVPQNLSASRPQDRQFILSSKKLLLSDSGFYLCAWRLGGLQETQYFGPGTRLLVL.

This clone was detected only once. The genes are TRBV2 and TRBJ2-5; 9 bases are shared with TRBD2. This CDR3 is built from 14 residues. From germline, CDR1 is SNHLY and CDR2 FYNNEI. V shed 10 bases, J shed 2 bases, and the junction held 8 bases outside the gene matches. The CDR3 here is CATRLLAGQETQYF. The CDR3 nucleotides read TGTGCCACCCGGTTGCTAGCGGGGCAAGAGACCCAGTACTTC.

J is TRBJ2-1 and V is TRBV11-2, with 8 bases matching TRBD2. The CDR3 extends over 16 amino acids. The J segment lost 6 bases and the V segment lost 5 bases, leaving 12 bases of the junction unmatched. From germline, CDR1 is SGHAT and CDR2 FQNNGV. Written as DNA, the CDR3 is TGTGCCAGCAGCGGGGTCGGACTAGCAGAGGGCAATGAGCAGTTCTTC. This encodes CASSGVGLAEGNEQFF.

This chain links TRBV7-9 with TRBJ2-7; D could derive from TRBD1 or TRBD2 (5 bases each). CDR3 length: 12 amino acids. V lost 5 bases and J 5 bases, leaving 10 bases between the germline ends. Germline CDR1 and CDR2: SEHNR and FQNEAQ (reference sequence). The CDR3 loop reads CASSTEGNEQYF. Written as DNA, the CDR3 is TGTGCCAGCAGCACCGAGGGGAACGAGCAGTACTTC.

The chain recombines TRBV13 with TRBJ2-1; possible D gene TRBD1, 5 bases. The germline V and J ends were trimmed by 1 base and 8 bases, with 21 bases remaining between them. The CDR3 extends over 17 amino acids. Germline V gene sequence: CDR1 PRHDT, CDR2 FYEKMQ (reference sequence). The CDR3 DNA reads TGTGCCAGCAGCTTAGATATCGGGCAGGGCCCGGTGGATGAGCAGTTCTTC. The encoded protein is CASSLDIGQGPVDEQFF.

The V call is TRBV5-1, the J call TRBJ2-5; 12 positions match TRBD1. The CDR3 loop spans 17 amino acids. J lost 4 bases, V lost 3 bases, and 10 bases had no gene match. Germline V gene data show CDR1 as SGHRS and CDR2 as YFSETQ. CDR3: CASSWNAGTGGAETQYF. The CDR3 DNA sequence: TGCGCCAGCAGCTGGAACGCCGGGACAGGGGGCGCAGAGACCCAGTACTTC.

The chain employs TRBV7-8 and TRBJ2-2; 12 positions agree with TRBD2. Germline-derived CDR1 and CDR2 are SGHVS and FQNEAQ. The CDR3 spans 18 residues. The V segment lost 5 bases and the J segment 2 bases; nucleotides outside the gene matches: 9. The CDR3 sequence is CASSPETSGRPNTGELFF. The CDR3 bases are TGTGCCAGCAGCCCAGAGACTAGCGGGAGACCCAACACCGGGGAGCTGTTTTTT.

The rearrangement joins TRBV29-1 to TRBJ2-1; D gene uncertain. The CDR3 covers 12 residues. The germline V and J ends were trimmed by 7 bases and 9 bases, with 16 bases remaining between them. Germline CDR1 is SQVTM and CDR2 is ANQGSEA. The CDR3 sequence: CSAPMSRTEQFF. CDR3 nucleotides: TGCAGCGCCCCGATGTCTAGGACTGAGCAGTTCTTC.

The chain couples TRBV9 to TRBJ2-3; D may correspond to TRBD1 or TRBD2 (5 bases each). CDR3 size: 15 residues. V lost 3 bases, J lost 1 base, and 12 bases lay in between. Germline CDR1 reads SGDLS; CDR2 reads YYNGEE. The CDR3 region has the DNA TGTGCCAGCAGCGACGAGGGGCGGGGCACAGATACGCAGTATTTT. Translated, it gives CASSDEGRGTDTQYF.

V is TRBV27 and J is TRBJ2-1; TRBD2 matches at 8 bases. Germline lookup yields CDR1 MNHEY and CDR2 SMNVEV (reference sequence). This CDR3 is built from 14 residues. V shed 6 bases and J 6 bases; nucleotides not matched to a gene: 7. This CDR3 is CASRRGGLVNEQFF. The CDR3 coding sequence is TGTGCCAGCAGACGGGGGGGGTTGGTCAATGAGCAGTTCTTC.

Note on this clone: The DNA is left out, because the CDR3 cannot be placed on it with certainty; the CDR3 is given as TCRdb lists it. The chain recombines TRBV6-5 with TRBJ2-5; no DNA check was done on the table's D call, TRBD2. The germline gives CDR1 MNHEY, CDR2 SVGAGI. The CDR3 spans 14 residues, counting both ends. CDR3 amino acids: CASSSSSTNGVQYF.

The chain links TRBV6-1 to TRBJ1-1; tentative D call: TRBD1 (6 bases). CDR1 is MNHNS, CDR2 SASEGT, per germline. Trimming took off 7 bases at V and 0 bases at J, with 9 bases between the two ends. There are 13 residues in the CDR3. Here the CDR3 DNA reads TGTGCCAGCAAGGGGGTTATGAACACTGAAGCTTTCTTT. Translated, it gives CASKGVMNTEAFF.

J is TRBJ1-1 and V is TRBV4-1; 8 bases line up with TRBD1. Germline V lookup: CDR1 MGHRA, CDR2 YSYEKL. V dropped 0 bases and J dropped 3; count of bases not matched to a gene: 3. This CDR3 is 15 amino acids long. The CDR3 loop reads CASSQEDRDHTEAFF. Written as DNA, the CDR3 is TGCGCCAGCAGCCAAGAGGACAGGGATCACACTGAAGCTTTCTTT.

The rearrangement links TRBV7-2 to TRBJ2-1, with TRBD2 identical over 13 bases. This CDR3 contains 17 residues. Germline V lookup: CDR1 SGHTA, CDR2 FQGNSA. V shed 5 bases and J 0 bases; nucleotides not matched to a gene: 4. This chain's CDR3 is CASSPRTSGSSYNEQFF. DNA of the CDR3: TGTGCCAGCAGCCCTCGGACTAGCGGGAGCTCCTACAATGAGCAGTTCTTC.

The chain joins TRBV2 to TRBJ1-1; 8 bases line up with TRBD1. The CDR3 length is 15 residues. Germline CDR1 and CDR2: SNHLY and FYNNEI. V trimming: 6 bases; J trimming: 3 bases; junction bases outside the gene matches: 9. CDR3 sequence reads: CASSERWTGYTEAFF. Written as DNA, the CDR3 is TGTGCCAGCAGCGAACGCTGGACAGGGTACACTGAAGCTTTCTTT.

J is TRBJ2-1 and V is TRBV16; 15 bases agree with TRBD2. Germline loops: CDR1 KGHSY, CDR2 FQNENV. The V and J ends lost 4 bases and 9 bases, in that order; junction bases with no gene match: 4. This CDR3 comprises 15 residues. CDR3 sequence (DNA): TGTGCCAGCAGCCCGGGACTAGCGGGAGGTCTTGAGCAGTTCTTC. Translated, it gives CASSPGLAGGLEQFF.

The rearrangement uses TRBV19 and TRBJ1-1; no clear D gene. V shed 1 base and J shed 1 base, with 16 bases lying between them. Germline CDR1 and CDR2: LNHDA and SQIVND (reference sequence). This CDR3 is 17 amino acids long. In DNA, the CDR3 is TGTGCCAGTAGTATAGCCCGGAGTCCCTCTACGAACACTGAAGCTTTCTTT. Residues: CASSIARSPSTNTEAFF.

This clone was detected once. This sequence joins TRBV6-5 and TRBJ2-3; 10 bases are shared with TRBD1. The CDR3 is 13 amino acids. The V gene's germline CDR1 is MNHEY and CDR2 SVGAGI. J gave up 6 bases and V 6 bases, and 3 bases lay outside the gene matches. CDR3 coding DNA: TGTGCCAGCAGGTCGGACAGGGGGGATACGCAGTATTTT. Encoded protein: CASRSDRGDTQYF.

The chain recombines TRBV6-1 with TRBJ1-2; 9 bases map to TRBD1. CDR3 length: 13 amino acids. CDR1 and CDR2 from the germline V gene are MNHNS and SASEGT. With V trimmed by 6 bases and J by 1 base, 0 bases remained unmatched. CDR3 protein: CASRDRGNYGYTF. The CDR3 DNA is TGTGCCAGCAGGGACAGGGGTAACTATGGCTACACCTTC.

This sequence joins TRBV5-6 and TRBJ2-7; 8 nucleotides match TRBD2. This CDR3 comprises 14 residues. Unmatched junction bases numbered 2, after V lost 0 bases and J lost 3 bases. Germline loops: CDR1 SGHDT, CDR2 YYEEEE. This chain's CDR3 is CASSLGLAYYEQYF. The CDR3 region has the DNA TGTGCCAGCAGCTTGGGACTAGCGTACTACGAGCAGTACTTC.

V is TRBV6-6 and J is TRBJ2-7, with D perhaps matching TRBD1 (6 bases). Germline V gene data show CDR1 as MNHNY and CDR2 as SVGAGI (reference sequence). This CDR3 region has 13 residues. V was pared by 6 bases and J by 2 bases, with 11 bases between. The CDR3 protein is CASSWTVTYEQYF. The CDR3 coding sequence is TGTGCCAGCAGCTGGACAGTTACCTACGAGCAGTACTTC.

This clone was counted a single time. The chain couples TRBV5-1 to TRBJ2-3; 9 nucleotides match TRBD2. The germline CDR1 and CDR2 sequences are SGHRS and YFSETQ. J was trimmed by 7 bases and V by 0 bases; bases with no gene match: 6. There are 15 residues in the CDR3. The CDR3 region has the DNA TGCGCCAGCAGCTTGGGGGCGGGAGGGCCGAATACGCAGTATTTT. Residues: CASSLGAGGPNTQYF.

This chain's CDR3 is CASSFVGGSYEQYF. The CDR3 nucleotides read TGTGCCAGCAGTTTTGTGGGAGGGTCCTACGAGCAGTACTTC. The chain links TRBV28 to TRBJ2-7, with TRBD2 matching 7 bases. CDR1 and CDR2 from the germline V gene are MDHEN and SYDVKM. CDR3 length equals 14 residues. V dropped 3 bases and J dropped 1; count of bases not matched to a gene: 3.

The chain employs TRBV6-6 and TRBJ2-1, with TRBD2 matching 9 bases. There are 15 residues in the CDR3. V was clipped by 4 bases and J by 2 bases; unmatched bases: 3. Germline V CDR1 and CDR2: MNHNY, SVGAGI (reference sequence). CDR3 DNA sequence: TGTGCCAGCAGTTTAGCGGGAGACGCCTACAATGAGCAGTTCTTC. This encodes CASSLAGDAYNEQFF.

The J gene is TRBJ2-2, the V gene TRBV7-7; weak D call: TRBD1 (5 bases). CDR1 SSHAT and CDR2 FNYEAQ come from the germline V gene (reference sequence). V was clipped by 3 bases and J by 5 bases, with 10 bases between them. This CDR3 is 14 amino acids long. CDR3 in amino acids: CASSLSGLTGELFF. CDR3 DNA: TGTGCCAGCAGCTTGTCAGGGTTAACCGGGGAGCTGTTTTTT.